These T cell receptor beta chains were read from a single sample in a study of cytomegalovirus exposure and HLA in healthy donors. Using immunoSEQ multiplex PCR, the repertoire was profiled, and TCRdb retains in-frame clones only, with some absent. The sample holds 30,000 to 35,000 clones. What was sequenced was PBMCs. These TCRs come from a woman aged 40 to 50 in good health and CMV-seropositive. Both conserved end residues are part of each CDR3. The D gene is left open where the match is weak.

v_call,j_call,d_call,cdr3_nt,cdr3_aa
TRBV28,TRBJ2-2,TRBD1,TGTGCCAGCAGTCCCGGGACAGGGGGCTTTCAGACCGGGGAGCTGTTTTTT,CASSPGTGGFQTGELFF
TRBV11-1,TRBJ2-2,-,TGTGCCAGCAGCACCGACAGAAACACCGGGGAGCTGTTTTTT,CASSTDRNTGELFF
TRBV28,TRBJ2-1,TRBD1,TGTGCCAGCAGTCAAGACAGGGGGTTATGGTTTGAGCAGTTCTTC,CASSQDRGLWFEQFF
TRBV5-6,TRBJ2-5,TRBD1,TGTGCCAGCAGCCGGGACAGGGGGTACCAAGAGACCCAGTACTTC,CASSRDRGYQETQYF
TRBV5-1,TRBJ2-7,TRBD1,TGCGCCAGCAGCGCGGACAGGGACCTAATCTCCTACGAGCAGTACTTC,CASSADRDLISYEQYF
TRBV6-5,TRBJ1-1,-,TGTGCCAGCAGTTACACGAGGCAGATGAACACTGAAGCTTTCTTT,CASSYTRQMNTEAFF
TRBV25-1,TRBJ1-4,-,TGTGCCAGCAGTGGACTCCCGCCACTTAATGAAAAACTGTTTTTT,CASSGLPPLNEKLFF
TRBV7-8,TRBJ2-7,TRBD1,TGTGCCAGCAGACGGGACAGGTACGAGCAGTACTTC,CASRRDRYEQYF
TRBV19,TRBJ2-7,TRBD2,TGTGCCAGTAGTCTACTAGCGGGGAAAGGCTACGAGCAGTACTTC,CASSLLAGKGYEQYF
TRBV6-5,TRBJ1-4,-,TGTGCCAGCAGTTACTCCGGCAGGGCAGACGAAAAACTGTTTTTT,CASSYSGRADEKLFF
TRBV19,TRBJ1-5,TRBD1,TGTGCCAGTACGGACAGGGCAATTCAGCCCCAGCATTTT,CASTDRAIQPQHF
TRBV11-2,TRBJ2-5,-,TGTGCCAGCAGCTTGGGCGCCCAAGAGACCCAGTACTTC,CASSLGAQETQYF
TRBV7-9,TRBJ2-2,TRBD2,TGTGCCAGCAGCCTCACAGCGGGGCTCGGGGAGCTGTTTTTT,CASSLTAGLGELFF
TRBV4-2,TRBJ2-1,TRBD2,TGTGCCAGCAGCCAACTAGCGGGAGACCAGGATGAGCAGTTCTTC,CASSQLAGDQDEQFF
TRBV29-1,TRBJ1-1,-,TGCAGCGTTGTACGGGGTTTGAACACTGAAGCTTTCTTT,CSVVRGLNTEAFF
TRBV18,TRBJ2-2,TRBD2,TGTGCCAGCTCACCGCGGCGGGGGGCCGACACCGGGGAGCTGTTTTTT,CASSPRRGADTGELFF
TRBV5-1,TRBJ1-3,-,TGCGCCAGCAGCAGTGCAGGGGTTTCAGCTGGAAACACCATATATTTT,CASSSAGVSAGNTIYF
TRBV7-9,TRBJ2-2,-,TGTGCCAGCAGCTTCATAGAAAGGGAGCTGTTTTTT,CASSFIERELFF
TRBV5-1,TRBJ1-4,-,TGCGCCAGCAGCTTGTCTTCTGAAAAACTGTTTTTT,CASSLSSEKLFF
TRBV18,TRBJ2-7,TRBD2,TGTGCCAGCTCTCCCATTGGCGGGAGCTACGAGCAGTACTTC,CASSPIGGSYEQYF
TRBV5-8,TRBJ1-1,-,TGTGCCAGCAGCTTAACAGGAAACACTGAAGCTTTCTTT,CASSLTGNTEAFF
TRBV7-9,TRBJ1-3,TRBD1,TGTGCCAGCAGCTTAGAACAGGGGAGAAACACCATATATTTT,CASSLEQGRNTIYF
TRBV18,TRBJ1-2,-,TGTGCCAGCTCACAGAGCGATGGCTACACCTTC,CASSQSDGYTF
TRBV28,TRBJ1-1,-,TGTGCCAGCAGTTTATGGGGGGGTACTGAAGCTTTCTTT,CASSLWGGTEAFF
TRBV28,TRBJ2-7,TRBD1,TGTGCCAGCAGCAGGGACAGTCTTTACGAGCAGTACTTC,CASSRDSLYEQYF
TRBV15,TRBJ1-1,-,TGTGCCACCAGCAGAGTGTCGGTGAACACTGAAGCTTTCTTT,CATSRVSVNTEAFF
TRBV6-1,TRBJ2-3,-,TGTGCCAGCGGGGCTATGCCCACAGATACGCAGTATTTT,CASGAMPTDTQYF
TRBV4-3,TRBJ1-2,TRBD1,TGCGCCAGCAGCCAAGTGGGGGGACAGGGGTTCTATGGCTACACCTTC,CASSQVGGQGFYGYTF
TRBV5-1,TRBJ2-1,-,TGCGCCAGCAGCAGCCAATTTTGGGACAACTCCTACAATGAGCAGTTCTTC,CASSSQFWDNSYNEQFF